The rows below give T cell receptor beta chains drawn from one sample of a study of blood T cell repertoires in COVID-19. Clones were sequenced by immunoSEQ multiplex PCR, and TCRdb holds only the in-frame ones, with some missing. The sample includes roughly 230,000 clones, roughly 84% of them seen just once. Material for sequencing was PBMCs or T cells enriched from blood (not recorded which). The origin of the receptors is a woman aged 45-65 years who had been exposed to COVID-19. Both conserved end residues are part of each CDR3. The D gene is left open where the match is weak. Part of the rows lack a size; the others show once, few, many or a class for expanded clones.

J gene,clone size,V gene,D gene,CDR3 DNA,CDR3 protein
TRBJ2-1,few,TRBV7-2,NA,TGTGCCAGCAGCTTAAAAACAGGAGGGGGAGGGGAGCAGTTCTTC,CASSLKTGGGGEQFF
TRBJ1-1,NA,TRBV11-2,NA,TGTGCCAGCACAGAGGGGAACACTGAAGCTTTCTTT,CASTEGNTEAFF
TRBJ2-7,NA,TRBV4-2,TRBD1,TGTGCCAGCAGCCAAGATAGGGACAGCTCCTACGAGCAGTACTTC,CASSQDRDSSYEQYF
TRBJ1-2,NA,TRBV5-1,TRBD1,TGCGCCAGCAGCTTGGGGTTCAGACAGGGCCCCGATGGCTACACCTTC,CASSLGFRQGPDGYTF
TRBJ2-2,NA,TRBV9,NA,TGTGCCAGCAGCGCCCCCTCCGGGGGGAGGGGGGACACCGGGGAGCTGTTTTTT,CASSAPSGGRGDTGELFF
TRBJ2-1,NA,TRBV7-8,NA,TGTGCCAGCAGCCCGGGGGGCGGGAATGAGCAGTTCTTC,CASSPGGGNEQFF
TRBJ1-2,NA,TRBV5-4,NA,TGTGCCAGCAGCTCCGGACAAGGGGGTAACTTAAAGGGCTACACCTTC,CASSSGQGGNLKGYTF
TRBJ2-3,NA,TRBV5-1,NA,TGCGCCAGCAGCTTGACTAGAGGTAGAGCAGATACGCAGTATTTT,CASSLTRGRADTQYF
TRBJ1-4,NA,TRBV27,NA,TGTGCCCTTTCGCGGGGGGGGACGCCCAATGAAAAACTGTTTTTT,CALSRGGTPNEKLFF
TRBJ1-1,NA,TRBV5-1,NA,TGCGCCAGCAGCTTGTTGCCAGCAGGGACTGAAGCTTTCTTT,CASSLLPAGTEAFF
TRBJ1-2,NA,TRBV18,TRBD1,TGTGCCAGCTCACCGGACAGGGACTATGGCTACACCTTC,CASSPDRDYGYTF